This TCR beta chain was sequenced in a study of T cells after yellow fever vaccination. Broader study findings: There was a possibility that FACS-sorted repertoires contained abundant clonotypes contaminating from the bulk population.

A process of 5'RACE template switching, which added a universal primer site and UMIs, was used to make TCR cDNA. Via MiXCR, TCRdb re-called the 5' RACE reads, giving one row per CDR3 protein. The profile covers approximately 140,000 distinct CDR3 sequences, with 6.5% to 8.5% appearing a single time and roughly 0.76% taken by the ten largest. This clonotype was recorded a few times. Its specificity is unknown. The sample was CD4+ T cells sorted from PBMCs, taken 5 days after the yellow fever booster vaccination. This clonotype was sampled from a man aged 25-45 years who received the YFV17D yellow fever vaccine.

The CDR3 region is CASGGTAGGPGEQFF. CDR3 in DNA: TGTGCCAGCGGTGGCACGGCGGGAGGGCCGGGTGAGCAGTTCTTC. The chain carries TRBV7-9 and TRBJ2-1; 9 bases match TRBD2. CDR3 length equals 15 residues. Trimming cost V 8 bases and J 9 bases; bases outside gene matches: 14. From germline, CDR1 is SEHNR and CDR2 FQNEAQ (reference sequence).